The following is a TCR beta chain sequence with its context. The CDR3 is 12 residues long. These data are taken from a study of T cells expressing NK-cell markers. Reprocessing the 5' RACE reads, TCRdb reports a single entry for every CDR3 protein and omits DNA. The table for this sample gives about 390,000 distinct CDR3 sequences. The genes are TRBV12-3 or TRBV12-4 and TRBJ2-7; TCRdb selects TRBD2, and the lack of DNA leaves this call unchecked. Material for sequencing was blood T cells: a sorted CD56 or NKG2C T cell subset, CD4+ or CD8+ T cells, or bulk PBMC T cells (not recorded which). The TCR sequence derives from a woman between 50 and 59 years old in good health. The CDR3 here is CASGLAGYEQYF.